A selection of T cell receptor beta chains follows, all from one sample in a study of blood T cell repertoires in COVID-19. Assay used: immunoSEQ multiplex PCR; TCRdb lists only in-frame clones, some missing. The data show some 70,000 clones, just over 85% seen once. Sequencing used peripheral blood. Receptors originate from a woman in her sixties or seventies with COVID-19, enrolled during active disease. The CDR3 runs from the conserved cysteine through the conserved F or W. D genes are given only for firm matches. Rows may omit the clone size; those that give it use once, few, many or a size class.

cdr3_length | d_call | j_call | clone_size | v_call | cdr3_nt | cdr3_aa
16 | . | TRBJ2-3 | . | TRBV7-2 | TGTGCCAGCAGCTTAGCGGGAGCGGGTAACACAGATACGCAGTATTTT | CASSLAGAGNTDTQYF
15 | TRBD2 | TRBJ2-7 | . | TRBV18 | TGTGCCAGCTCACCGTTTAGCGGGAGCTCCTACGAGCAGTACTTC | CASSPFSGSSYEQYF
13 | . | TRBJ2-1 | . | TRBV24-1 | TGTGCCACCAGTGATTTCCAGGGGCGGAGGCAGTTCTTC | CATSDFQGRRQFF
15 | . | TRBJ2-5 | few | TRBV7-7 | TGTGCCAGCAGCTTAGGACTTAATAGGGGAGAGACCCAGTACTTC | CASSLGLNRGETQYF
15 | TRBD2 | TRBJ2-1 | . | TRBV7-9 | TGTGCCAGCAGCCCAACTAGCGGGAGGGCTTATGAGCAGTTCTTC | CASSPTSGRAYEQFF
14 | . | TRBJ2-7 | . | TRBV10-3 | TGTGCCATCAGTGATAAGGGAGGGGGTGCCGAGCAGTACTTC | CAISDKGGGAEQYF
15 | TRBD2 | TRBJ2-3 | . | TRBV14 | TGTGCCAGCAGCCGACTAGCGGGATACACAGATACGCAGTATTTT | CASSRLAGYTDTQYF
14 | . | TRBJ1-1 | few | TRBV6-5 | TGTGCCAGCAGGGCTTATCGGGAGGACACTGAAGCTTTCTTT | CASRAYREDTEAFF
14 | . | TRBJ1-3 | . | TRBV6-5 | TGTGCCAGCAGTTACGGCGGCTCTGGAAACACCATATATTTT | CASSYGGSGNTIYF
17 | TRBD2 | TRBJ2-1 | . | TRBV27 | TGTGCCAGCAGTCCGGCTCCGGGACTAGCGGGAGGGAATGAGCAGTTCTTC | CASSPAPGLAGGNEQFF
12 | . | TRBJ2-3 | . | TRBV24-1 | TGTGCCACCAGTGGCGGCGCAGATACGCAGTATTTT | CATSGGADTQYF
17 | TRBD2 | TRBJ2-2 | . | TRBV27 | TGTGCCAGCAGTTTATCCCTGCTAGCGGGAGTGATCGGGGAGCTGTTTTTT | CASSLSLLAGVIGELFF
13 | . | TRBJ2-6 | . | TRBV7-2 | TGTGCCAGCAGCTTCTTTGGGGCCAACGTCCTGACTTTC | CASSFFGANVLTF
14 | . | TRBJ2-2 | . | TRBV7-2 | TGTGCCAGCAGCTTAGCCGAATACTCCGGGGAGCTGTTTTTT | CASSLAEYSGELFF
17 | TRBD1 | TRBJ2-7 | . | TRBV5-6 | TGTGCCAGCAGCTTGTTCGTTCAAGGACAGGGTGTTAACGAGCAGTACTTC | CASSLFVQGQGVNEQYF
15 | TRBD1 | TRBJ1-5 | . | TRBV19 | TGTGCCAGTAGCACCGACAGGGGGTTAAATCAGCCCCAGCATTTT | CASSTDRGLNQPQHF
13 | . | TRBJ1-2 | . | TRBV4-1 | TGCGCCAGCAGCATACAGGGAGACTATGGCTACACCTTC | CASSIQGDYGYTF
14 | TRBD1 | TRBJ2-2 | . | TRBV6-5 | TGTGCCAGCAGTTACGGACAGGGGGTCGGGGAGCTGTTTTTT | CASSYGQGVGELFF
15 | . | TRBJ2-5 | . | TRBV6-2/TRBV6-3 | TGTGCCAGCAGTGGAATAGCGGAGTGGGGGGAGACCCAGTACTTC | CASSGIAEWGETQYF
14 | TRBD1 | TRBJ2-5 | . | TRBV2 | TGTGCCAGCGATAGGGACAGGGGGCGAGAGACCCAGTACTTC | CASDRDRGRETQYF
14 | . | TRBJ2-7 | . | TRBV19 | TGTGCCAGTAGTATAGAAAGCATGGTCTACGAGCAGTACTTC | CASSIESMVYEQYF
12 | TRBD1 | TRBJ2-7 | . | TRBV7-8 | TGTGCCAGCAGCGGGGACAGTTACGAGCAGTACTTC | CASSGDSYEQYF
10 | . | TRBJ2-1 | . | TRBV20-1 | TGCAGTGCGCGAAACAATGAGCAGTTCTTC | CSARNNEQFF
16 | . | TRBJ1-2 | . | TRBV5-5 | TGTGCCAGCAGCTTGGCCAACGACAGGAGTAACTATGGCTACACCTTC | CASSLANDRSNYGYTF
13 | . | TRBJ1-2 | . | TRBV29-1 | TGCAGCGTCCTCAATTATACGGGGTATGGCTACACCTTC | CSVLNYTGYGYTF
15 | . | TRBJ2-7 | . | TRBV18 | TGTGCCAGCTCATCGTTTCCGGACAGCTCCTACGAGCAGTACTTC | CASSSFPDSSYEQYF
15 | . | TRBJ2-7 | . | TRBV11-2 | TGTGCCAGCAGCTTTAACAGCGGGTCCCCCTACGAGCAGTACTTC | CASSFNSGSPYEQYF
16 | . | TRBJ1-5 | few | TRBV6-2/TRBV6-3 | TGTGCCAGCAGTTACTCGGCAGGGGCCCAGAATCAGCCCCAGCATTTT | CASSYSAGAQNQPQHF
14 | TRBD1 | TRBJ1-2 | . | TRBV5-1 | TGCGCCAGCAGCTGGGGAACAGGGGAAGATGGCTACACCTTC | CASSWGTGEDGYTF
15 | TRBD2 | TRBJ2-1 | . | TRBV7-2 | TGTGCCAGCAGCTCGATAGCGGGGGGCTACAATGAGCAGTTCTTC | CASSSIAGGYNEQFF
14 | . | TRBJ2-3 | once | TRBV2 | TGTGCCAGCAGTGAGCAGCGGAGCACAGATACGCAGTATTTT | CASSEQRSTDTQYF
12 | . | TRBJ1-2 | few | TRBV7-2 | TGTGCCAGCAGCTTAGTATCGGATGGCTACACCTTC | CASSLVSDGYTF
12 | . | TRBJ2-1 | . | TRBV7-2 | TGTGCCAGCAGCTTGGACAGCGATGAGCAGTTCTTC | CASSLDSDEQFF
17 | TRBD1 | TRBJ2-1 | . | TRBV27 | TGTGCCAGCAGTCCGCGGACAGGGGTGGGCCCCTACAATGAGCAGTTCTTC | CASSPRTGVGPYNEQFF
14 | TRBD1 | TRBJ1-2 | . | TRBV7-8 | TGTGCCAGCACCACAAACAGGGGAAACTATGGCTACACCTTC | CASTTNRGNYGYTF
17 | . | TRBJ1-2 | . | TRBV4-3 | TGCGCCAGCAGCCCCAGCGTCCCTCAGACTGTCAACTATGGCTACACCTTC | CASSPSVPQTVNYGYTF
16 | TRBD2 | TRBJ2-5 | . | TRBV7-2 | TGTGCCAGCAGCTTAGGGACTAGCGTGTACCAAGAGACCCAGTACTTC | CASSLGTSVYQETQYF
14 | TRBD1 | TRBJ2-7 | . | TRBV5-6 | TGTGCCAGCAGCTGGACAGGGGGGACCTTGGAGCAGTACTTC | CASSWTGGTLEQYF
15 | TRBD1 | TRBJ1-4 | once | TRBV6-5 | TGTGCCAGCAGTACAAGACAGGGGTGGGGTGAAAAACTGTTTTTT | CASSTRQGWGEKLFF
20 | . | TRBJ2-5 | . | TRBV6-1 | TGTGCCAGCAGTGTTAAAAGGCTTGGGTACCACGGACTGACATGGGAGACCCAGTACTTC | CASSVKRLGYHGLTWETQYF
15 | TRBD1 | TRBJ1-2 | . | TRBV6-5 | TGTGCCAGCAGTAGCCCGGACAGGGCGCACTATGGCTACACCTTC | CASSSPDRAHYGYTF
16 | TRBD1 | TRBJ2-3 | . | TRBV6-2/TRBV6-3 | TGTGCCAGCAGTCAAACCGGGACAGGGGACGAAGATACGCAGTATTTT | CASSQTGTGDEDTQYF
14 | TRBD1 | TRBJ2-5 | . | TRBV15 | TGTGCCACCAGCAGAGACAGGGGGCAAGAGACCCAGTACTTC | CATSRDRGQETQYF
21 | TRBD2 | TRBJ2-2 | . | TRBV19 | TGTGCCAGTACTTATGGGTATACGGGGGGGCGTATTGACAGGAACACCGGGGAGCTGTTTTTT | CASTYGYTGGRIDRNTGELFF
18 | . | TRBJ2-2 | . | TRBV4-3 | TGCGCCAGCAGCCAAAGCCGCGGCCACAGGCTACAGGCGGGGGAGCTGTTTTTT | CASSQSRGHRLQAGELFF